One T cell receptor beta chain is described in this entry. Its antigen is unknown. Sequencing used immunoSEQ multiplex PCR; TCRdb keeps in-frame clones, though not all of them. The repertoire holds 50,000 to 65,000 clones, with roughly 70% as singletons. This sample was taken from a study of cytotoxic CD8 clonotypes in ibrutinib-treated CLL. CDR1 ENHRY and CDR2 SYGVKD come from the germline V gene. This CDR3 has 13 residues. With 10 bases removed from V and 2 bases from J, the gap between germline ends came to 15 bases. Whole-study findings and limits: There were few public clonotypes, and on treatment they contracted or stayed stable. Higher circulating CD8+ T-cell counts strongly accompanied higher baseline clonality, above age-matched healthy donors. Clonality went up at the time of ibrutinib response, stayed stable in sustained remission, and later dropped back toward its baseline level at progression.

The chain is built from TRBV10-3 and TRBJ2-7; tentatively, D is TRBD2 (6 bases). The material sequenced was PBMCs, taken after 12 months of ibrutinib treatment. This TCR was sampled from a human donor with chronic lymphocytic leukemia. CDR3 sequence reads: CATKGTLAYEQYF. The DNA for the CDR3 is TGTGCCACCAAAGGGACTTTAGCCTACGAGCAGTACTTC.